Following are 15 T cell receptor beta chains from one sample sequenced in a study of response to subunit inactivated influenza vaccine. TCRdb itself ran the RT-PCR reads through MiXCR, one entry per CDR3 protein. The sample lists some 540,000 distinct CDR3 sequences; roughly 25% were seen once. These data also featured in a second study, about T cells expressing NK-cell markers. That source adds: 5'RACE template switching with UMIs produced the TCR beta cDNA.

The sequenced sample was CD4+ T cells sorted from PBMCs, obtained roughly 13 days after vaccination. These receptors all stem from a man between 50 and 59 years old who received an inactivated influenza vaccine.

The V and J genes are TRBV4-1 and TRBJ2-2; unclear D gene. V was trimmed by 4 bases and J by 2 bases, leaving 17 bases between them. This CDR3 has 17 residues. Per germline, CDR1 MGHRA and CDR2 YSYEKL. The CDR3 bases are TGCGCCAGCAGCCCCCCCGCAGCAGTGGTCAACACCGGGGAGCTGTTTTTT. Amino acids: CASSPPAAVVNTGELFF.

The V and J genes are TRBV20-1 and TRBJ2-5; D is perhaps TRBD1 or TRBD2 (5 bases each). V shed 6 bases and J shed 4 bases, with 18 bases lying between them. The CDR3 covers 14 residues. Germline V gene sequence: CDR1 DFQATT, CDR2 SNEGSKA (reference sequence). CDR3 sequence (DNA): TGCAGTGCCCCTAGGGACGTTCGGGCAGAGACCCAGTACTTC. It yields the protein CSAPRDVRAETQYF.

The chain couples TRBV6-2 or TRBV6-3 to TRBJ2-3; D may be TRBD1 or TRBD2 (5 bases each). Trimming removed 5 bases at V and 5 bases at J, with 11 bases between. CDR3 length equals 13 residues. CDR1 is MNHEY and CDR2 is SVGEGT in the germline V gene. The CDR3 sequence is CASSPYGGDTQYF. CDR3 sequence (DNA): TGTGCCAGCAGTCCATATGGGGGAGATACGCAGTATTTT.

The CDR3 loop reads CASLPSGSYNSPLHF. DNA of the CDR3: TGTGCCAGCCTGCCTTCGGGGTCCTATAATTCACCCCTCCACTTT. The chain couples TRBV12-3 or TRBV12-4 to TRBJ1-6; D is unresolved. The CDR3 is made up of 15 amino acids. V dropped 8 bases and J dropped 1 base, with 12 bases sitting between them.

This clonotype showed up just a few times. This sequence joins TRBV11-2 and TRBJ2-3; TRBD2 agrees at 10 bases. Germline V gives CDR1 SGHAT, CDR2 FQNNGV. The J segment lost 3 bases and the V segment lost 2 bases, leaving 5 bases of the junction unmatched. The CDR3 spans 16 residues. The CDR3, as DNA: TGTGCCAGCAGCTTACAACCGGGACTAGCGACAGATACGCAGTATTTT. It codes for CASSLQPGLATDTQYF.

In the case of this clonotype: Its ends do not fully match the called genes, so a read error is possible. The chain uses TRBV6-2 or TRBV6-3 and TRBJ1-1, with a possible D match to TRBD1 (5 bases). The CDR3 length is 17 residues. From germline, CDR1 is MNHEY and CDR2 SVGEGT. The CDR3 here is CASSSYQQGPTNTEAFF. The DNA of the CDR3 is TGTGCCAGCAGTTCCTACCAGCAGGGACCTACGAACACGGAAGCTTTCTTT.

The chain joins TRBV20-1 to TRBJ2-3, with D possibly TRBD1 on 6 matching bases. The CDR3 has 18 amino acids. Germline lookup yields CDR1 DFQATT and CDR2 SNEGSKA (reference sequence). V was shortened by 2 bases and J by 5 bases, with 26 bases between the two germline ends. In DNA form, the CDR3 reads TGCAGTGCTAGAACAGGGCATAGGGCGCCAGGCCTGGGAGATACGCAGTATTTT. Encoded protein: CSARTGHRAPGLGDTQYF.

In this sample, this clonotype turned up a few times. V is TRBV7-2 and J is TRBJ1-3; D uncertain. V lost 7 bases and J lost 5, with 21 bases in between. CDR3 length: 16 amino acids. The germline V gene has CDR1 SGHTA and CDR2 FQGNSA. CDR3 protein: CASTFMGGISRNTIYF. In DNA form, the CDR3 reads TGTGCCAGCACCTTCATGGGAGGGATCTCGCGAAACACCATATATTTT.

At least ten counts were recorded for this clonotype. V gene TRBV12-3 or TRBV12-4 combines with J gene TRBJ1-5; no clear D gene. The CDR3 runs 16 residues. Trimming took 6 bases from V and 3 from J, leaving 18 bases between them. The chain's CDR3 is CASSPQLGMNNQPQHF. In DNA form, the CDR3 reads TGTGCCAGCAGCCCCCAATTGGGAATGAACAATCAGCCCCAGCATTTT.

The CDR3 nucleotides read TGTGCCAGTAGTATAAAAACTACAGGCCGGGAGACCCAGTACTTC. Translated: CASSIKTTGRETQYF. The V and J genes are TRBV19 and TRBJ2-5, with D possibly being TRBD1 (5 bases). CDR3 length: 15 amino acids. Between the trimmed V and J ends, which lost 2 bases and 5 bases, there was a span of 15 bases. Per the germline V gene, CDR1 is LNHDA and CDR2 is SQIVND (reference sequence).

The chain uses TRBV20-1 and TRBJ1-2; possible D gene TRBD1, 5 bases. With 4 bases removed from V and 0 bases from J, the gap between germline ends came to 12 bases. Germline V gives CDR1 DFQATT, CDR2 SNEGSKA (reference sequence). There are 14 residues in the CDR3. For the CDR3, the DNA is TGCAGTGCTATTCCTCGACAGTCTAACTATGGCTACACCTTC. Encoded protein: CSAIPRQSNYGYTF.

This clonotype appeared a few times. V and J are TRBV28 and TRBJ2-7; 7 bases are a match to TRBD2. Trimming cost V 5 bases and J 4 bases; bases outside gene matches: 14. The CDR3 runs to 16 residues. CDR1 is MDHEN, CDR2 SYDVKM, per germline. CDR3 region: CASSPLGGRPRYEQYF. The CDR3 region has the DNA TGTGCCAGCAGTCCTCTCGGCGGGAGACCCCGATACGAGCAGTACTTC.

The chain carries TRBV27 and TRBJ2-1; 8 bases are a match to TRBD2. The CDR3 has 14 amino acids. J lost 8 bases, V lost 6 bases, and 9 bases had no gene match. CDR1 and CDR2 from the germline V gene are MNHEY and SMNVEV (reference sequence). The chain's CDR3 is CASRSAGVYHEQFF. Here the CDR3 DNA reads TGTGCCAGCAGATCAGCGGGAGTATATCATGAGCAGTTCTTC.

This clonotype was recorded at least ten times. CDR3 nucleotide sequence: TGCGCCAGCAGCTTTGGGAGTCCGAACACCGGGGAGCTGTTTTTT. Translation gives CASSFGSPNTGELFF. The genes are TRBV5-1 and TRBJ2-2; possibly TRBD2 for D (5 bases). Between the trimmed V and J ends, which lost 2 bases and 0 bases, there was a span of 8 bases. In germline, CDR1 is SGHRS, CDR2 YFSETQ. The CDR3 extends over 15 amino acids.

J is TRBJ2-1 and V is TRBV28; 9 bases are a match to TRBD2. CDR1 and CDR2 (germline): MDHEN, SYDVKM. The CDR3 is made up of 15 amino acids. V trimming: 6 bases; J trimming: 13 bases; junction bases outside the gene matches: 16. CDR3 in DNA: TGTGCCAGCAGGAATAGCGGGAGTGACTCCCCCTCACAGTTCTTC. Its translation is CASRNSGSDSPSQFF.